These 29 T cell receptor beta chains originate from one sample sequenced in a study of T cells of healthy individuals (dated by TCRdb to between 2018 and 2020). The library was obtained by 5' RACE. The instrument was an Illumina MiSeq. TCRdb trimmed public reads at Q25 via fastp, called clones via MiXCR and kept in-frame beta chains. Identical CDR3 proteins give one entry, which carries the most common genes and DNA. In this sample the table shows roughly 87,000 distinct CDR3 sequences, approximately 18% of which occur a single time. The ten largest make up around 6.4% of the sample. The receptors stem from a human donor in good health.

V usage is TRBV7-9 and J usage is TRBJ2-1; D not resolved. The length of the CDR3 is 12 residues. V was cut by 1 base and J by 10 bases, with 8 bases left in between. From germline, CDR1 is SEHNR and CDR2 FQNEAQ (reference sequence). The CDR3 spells CASSLGQQEQFF. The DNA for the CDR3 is TGTGCCAGCAGCTTAGGGCAGCAGGAGCAGTTCTTC.

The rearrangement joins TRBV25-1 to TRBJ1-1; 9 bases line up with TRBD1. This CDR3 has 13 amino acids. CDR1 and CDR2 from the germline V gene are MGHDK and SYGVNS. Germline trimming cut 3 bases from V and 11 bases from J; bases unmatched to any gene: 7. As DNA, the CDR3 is TGTGCCAGCAGTGAGGGGGACAGGGTTGAGGCTTTCTTT. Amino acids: CASSEGDRVEAFF.

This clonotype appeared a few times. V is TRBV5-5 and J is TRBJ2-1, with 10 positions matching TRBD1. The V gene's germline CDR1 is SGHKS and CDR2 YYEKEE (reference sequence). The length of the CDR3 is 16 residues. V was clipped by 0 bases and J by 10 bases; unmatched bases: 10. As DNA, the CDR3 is TGTGCCAGCAGCTTGGCCGGACAGGGGGGTTCAGAAGAGCAGTTCTTC. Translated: CASSLAGQGGSEEQFF.

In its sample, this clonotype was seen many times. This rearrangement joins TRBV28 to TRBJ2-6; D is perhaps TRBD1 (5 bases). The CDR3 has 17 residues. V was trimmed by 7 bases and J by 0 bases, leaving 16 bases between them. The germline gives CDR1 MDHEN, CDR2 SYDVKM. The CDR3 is CASTYSDSNSGANVLTF. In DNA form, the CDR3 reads TGTGCCAGCACCTATTCCGACAGCAACTCTGGGGCCAACGTCCTGACTTTC.

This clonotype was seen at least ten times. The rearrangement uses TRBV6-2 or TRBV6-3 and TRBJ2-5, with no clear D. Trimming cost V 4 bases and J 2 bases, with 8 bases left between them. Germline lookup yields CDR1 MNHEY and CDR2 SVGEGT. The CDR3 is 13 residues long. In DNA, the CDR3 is TGTGCCAGCAGTTTGGGCAGTCAAGAGACCCAGTACTTC. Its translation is CASSLGSQETQYF.

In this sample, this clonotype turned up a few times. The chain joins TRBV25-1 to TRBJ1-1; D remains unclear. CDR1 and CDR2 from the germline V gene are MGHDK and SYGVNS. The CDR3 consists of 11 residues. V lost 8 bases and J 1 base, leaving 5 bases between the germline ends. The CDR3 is CASWGNTEAFF. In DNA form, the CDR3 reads TGTGCCAGCTGGGGGAACACTGAAGCTTTCTTT.

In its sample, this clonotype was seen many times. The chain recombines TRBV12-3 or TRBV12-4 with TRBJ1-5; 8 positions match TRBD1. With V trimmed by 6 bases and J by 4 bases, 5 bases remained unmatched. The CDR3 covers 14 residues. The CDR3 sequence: CASSQGAGNQPQHF. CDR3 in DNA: TGTGCCAGCAGCCAGGGGGCCGGGAATCAGCCCCAGCATTTT.

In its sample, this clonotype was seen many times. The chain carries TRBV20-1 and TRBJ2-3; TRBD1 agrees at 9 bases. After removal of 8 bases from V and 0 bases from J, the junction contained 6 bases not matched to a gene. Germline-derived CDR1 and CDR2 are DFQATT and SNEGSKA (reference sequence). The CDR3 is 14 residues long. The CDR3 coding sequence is TGCAGTACGGGACAGGGTTTAAGCACAGATACGCAGTATTTT. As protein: CSTGQGLSTDTQYF.

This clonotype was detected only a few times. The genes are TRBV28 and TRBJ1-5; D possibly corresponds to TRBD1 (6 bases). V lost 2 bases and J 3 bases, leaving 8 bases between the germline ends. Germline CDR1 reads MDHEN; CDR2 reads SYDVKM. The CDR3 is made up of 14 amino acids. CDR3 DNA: TGTGCCAGCAGTTTAGCAGGGGTCAATCAGCCCCAGCATTTT. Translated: CASSLAGVNQPQHF.

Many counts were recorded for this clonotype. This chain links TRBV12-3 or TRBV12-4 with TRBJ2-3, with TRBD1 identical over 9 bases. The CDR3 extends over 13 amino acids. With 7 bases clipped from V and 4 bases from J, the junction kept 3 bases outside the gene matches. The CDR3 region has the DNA TGTGCCAGCACACGACAGGGGGCAGATACGCAGTATTTT. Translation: CASTRQGADTQYF.

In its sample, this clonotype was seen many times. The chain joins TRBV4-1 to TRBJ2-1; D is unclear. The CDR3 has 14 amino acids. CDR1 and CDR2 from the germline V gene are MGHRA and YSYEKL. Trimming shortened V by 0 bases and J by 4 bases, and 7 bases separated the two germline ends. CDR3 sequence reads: CASSQDRSYNEQFF. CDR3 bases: TGCGCCAGCAGCCAAGACCGAAGTTACAATGAGCAGTTCTTC.

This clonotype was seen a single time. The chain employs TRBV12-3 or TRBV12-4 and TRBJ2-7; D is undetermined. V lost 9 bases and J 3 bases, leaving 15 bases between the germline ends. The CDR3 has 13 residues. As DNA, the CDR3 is TGTGCCAGTAGGAAGGGTGGAAGCTACGAGCAGTACTTC. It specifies CASRKGGSYEQYF.

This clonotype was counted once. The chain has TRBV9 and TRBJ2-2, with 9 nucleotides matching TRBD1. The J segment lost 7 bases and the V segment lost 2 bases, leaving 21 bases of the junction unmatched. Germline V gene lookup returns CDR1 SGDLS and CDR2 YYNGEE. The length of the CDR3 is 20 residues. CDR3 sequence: CASSVTTGTGSLEGIGELFF. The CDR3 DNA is TGTGCCAGCAGCGTCACCACCGGGACAGGGAGCCTGGAGGGGATCGGGGAGCTGTTTTTT.

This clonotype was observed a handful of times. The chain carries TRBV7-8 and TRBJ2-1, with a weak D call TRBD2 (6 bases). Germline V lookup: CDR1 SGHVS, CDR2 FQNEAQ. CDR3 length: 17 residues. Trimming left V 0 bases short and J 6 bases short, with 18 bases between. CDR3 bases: TGTGCCAGCAGCTTAGCGGGGAGGATAATCGGGTCCAATGAGCAGTTCTTC. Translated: CASSLAGRIIGSNEQFF.

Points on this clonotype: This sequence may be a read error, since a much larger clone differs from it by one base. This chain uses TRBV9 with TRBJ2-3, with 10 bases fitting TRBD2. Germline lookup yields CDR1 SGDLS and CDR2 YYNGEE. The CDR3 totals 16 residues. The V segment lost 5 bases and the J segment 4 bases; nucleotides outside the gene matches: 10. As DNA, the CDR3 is TGTGCCAGCAGTGAAACCTCTAGCGGGAGACCAGATACGCAGTATTTT. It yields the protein CASSETSSGRPDTQYF.

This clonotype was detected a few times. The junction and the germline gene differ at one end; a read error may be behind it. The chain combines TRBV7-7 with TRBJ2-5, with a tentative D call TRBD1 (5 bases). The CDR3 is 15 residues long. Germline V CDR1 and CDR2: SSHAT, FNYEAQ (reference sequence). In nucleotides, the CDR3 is TGTGCTAGCAGCTCGCAGGGAACTGAACAAGAGACCCAGTACTTC. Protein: CASSSQGTEQETQYF.

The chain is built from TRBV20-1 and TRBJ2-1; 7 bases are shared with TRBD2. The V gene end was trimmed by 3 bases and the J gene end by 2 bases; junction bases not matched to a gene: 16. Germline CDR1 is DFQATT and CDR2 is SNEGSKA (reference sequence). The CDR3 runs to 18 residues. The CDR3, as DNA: TGCAGTGCTAGTGTTCCTGGCGGAACTAGCGATACCTACAATGAGCAGTTCTTC. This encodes CSASVPGGTSDTYNEQFF.

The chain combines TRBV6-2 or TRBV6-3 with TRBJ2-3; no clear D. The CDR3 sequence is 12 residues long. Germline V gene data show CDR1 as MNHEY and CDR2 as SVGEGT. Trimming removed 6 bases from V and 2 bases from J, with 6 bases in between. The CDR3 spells CASSQNTDTQYF. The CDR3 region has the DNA TGTGCCAGCAGCCAAAACACAGATACGCAGTATTTT.

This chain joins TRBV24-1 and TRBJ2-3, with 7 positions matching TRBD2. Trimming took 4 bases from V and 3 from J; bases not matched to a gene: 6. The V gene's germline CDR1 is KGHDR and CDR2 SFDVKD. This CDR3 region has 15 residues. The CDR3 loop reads CATSEERGVTDTQYF. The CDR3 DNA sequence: TGTGCCACCAGTGAGGAGCGGGGAGTTACAGATACGCAGTATTTT.

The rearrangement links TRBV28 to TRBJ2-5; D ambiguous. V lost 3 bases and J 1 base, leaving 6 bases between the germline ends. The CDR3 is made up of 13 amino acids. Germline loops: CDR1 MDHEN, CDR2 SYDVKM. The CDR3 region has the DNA TGTGCCAGCAGTTTCCCTCTCCAAGAGACCCAGTACTTC. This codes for CASSFPLQETQYF. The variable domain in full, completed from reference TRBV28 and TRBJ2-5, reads DVKVTQSSRYLVKRTGEKVFLECVQDMDHENMFWYRQDPGLGLRLIYFSYDVKMKEKGDIPEGYSVSREKKERFSLILESASTNQTSMYLCASSFPLQETQYFGPGTRLLVL.

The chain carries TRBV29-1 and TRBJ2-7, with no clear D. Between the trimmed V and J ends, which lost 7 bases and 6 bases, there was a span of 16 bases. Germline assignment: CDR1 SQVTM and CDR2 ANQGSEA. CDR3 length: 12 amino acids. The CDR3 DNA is TGCAGCGGGATCGGAAGCAAAGGCGAGCAGTACTTC. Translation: CSGIGSKGEQYF.

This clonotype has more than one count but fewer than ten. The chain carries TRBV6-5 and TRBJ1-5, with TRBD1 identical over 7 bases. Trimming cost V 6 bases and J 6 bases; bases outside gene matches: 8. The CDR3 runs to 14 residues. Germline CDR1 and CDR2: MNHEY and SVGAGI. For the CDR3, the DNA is TGTGCCAGCAGCTTAGTGCAGGGGGGTCAGCCCCAGCATTTT. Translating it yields CASSLVQGGQPQHF.

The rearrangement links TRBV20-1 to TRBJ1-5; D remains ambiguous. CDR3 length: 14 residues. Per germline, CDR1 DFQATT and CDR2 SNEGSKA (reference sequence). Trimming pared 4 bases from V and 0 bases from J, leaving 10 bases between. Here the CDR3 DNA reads TGCAGTGCTACACCCTACGGTAGCAATCAGCCCCAGCATTTT. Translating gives CSATPYGSNQPQHF.

The CDR3 region is CASSLVNQPQHF. CDR3 in DNA: TGTGCCAGCAGCTTAGTTAATCAGCCCCAGCATTTT. V usage is TRBV7-2 and J usage is TRBJ1-5, with D unresolved. This CDR3 is 12 amino acids long. Germline V gives CDR1 SGHTA, CDR2 FQGNSA. V lost 1 base and J 4 bases, leaving 2 bases between the germline ends.

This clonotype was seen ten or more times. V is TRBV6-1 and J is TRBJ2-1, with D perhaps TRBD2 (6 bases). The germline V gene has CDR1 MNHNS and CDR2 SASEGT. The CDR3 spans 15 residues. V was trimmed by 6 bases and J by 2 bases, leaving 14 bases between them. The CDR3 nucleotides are TGTGCCAGCAGCACCAGACTAGAACCCTACAATGAGCAGTTCTTC. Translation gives CASSTRLEPYNEQFF.

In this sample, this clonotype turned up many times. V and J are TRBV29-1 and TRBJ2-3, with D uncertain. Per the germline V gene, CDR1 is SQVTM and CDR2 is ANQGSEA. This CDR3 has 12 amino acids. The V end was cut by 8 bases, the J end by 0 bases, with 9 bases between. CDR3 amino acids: CSHALSTDTQYF. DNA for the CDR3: TGCAGCCATGCCCTGAGCACAGATACGCAGTATTTT.

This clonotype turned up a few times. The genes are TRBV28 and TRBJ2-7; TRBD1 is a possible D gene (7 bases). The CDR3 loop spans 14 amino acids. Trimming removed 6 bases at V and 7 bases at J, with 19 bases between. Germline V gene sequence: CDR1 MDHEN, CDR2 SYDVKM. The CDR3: CASRNDRAGGEQYF. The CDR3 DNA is TGTGCCAGCAGAAACGACAGGGCAGGAGGGGAGCAGTACTTC.

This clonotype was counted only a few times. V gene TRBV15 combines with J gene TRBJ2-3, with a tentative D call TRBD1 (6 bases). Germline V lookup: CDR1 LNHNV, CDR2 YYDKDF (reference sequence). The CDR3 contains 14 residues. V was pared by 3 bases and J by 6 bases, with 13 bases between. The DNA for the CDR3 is TGTGCCACCAGCAGGTCAGGGGCAGGCGATACGCAGTATTTT. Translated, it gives CATSRSGAGDTQYF. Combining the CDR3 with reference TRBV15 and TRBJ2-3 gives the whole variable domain DAMVIQNPRYQVTQFGKPVTLSCSQTLNHNVMYWYQQKSSQAPKLLFHYYDKDFNNEADTPDNFQSRRPNTSFCFLDIRSPGLGDTAMYLCATSRSGAGDTQYFGPGTRLTVL.

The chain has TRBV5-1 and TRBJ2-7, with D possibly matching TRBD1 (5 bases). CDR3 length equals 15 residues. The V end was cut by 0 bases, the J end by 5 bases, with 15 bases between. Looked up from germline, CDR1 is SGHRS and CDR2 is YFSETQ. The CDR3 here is CASSLAGGAEDEQYF. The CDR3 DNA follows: TGCGCCAGCAGCTTGGCTGGTGGGGCAGAGGACGAGCAGTACTTC. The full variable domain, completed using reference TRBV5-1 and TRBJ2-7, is KAGVTQTPRYLIKTRGQQVTLSCSPISGHRSVSWYQQTPGQGLQFLFEYFSETQRNKGNFPGRFSGRQFSNSRSEMNVSTLELGDSALYLCASSLAGGAEDEQYFGPGTRLTVT.